The next 2 T cell receptor beta chains were all read from a single sample in a study of control samples from healthy donors and cancer patients. Some clones are missing from TCRdb's copy, which holds only in-frame ones; the method was immunoSEQ multiplex PCR. The sample contains some 71,000 clones, approximately 87% of which appear only once. The sequencing sample was made of PBMCs. These receptors were collected from a woman between 45 and 60 years old with head and neck cancer.

In this sample, this clone turned up once. V gene TRBV27 combines with J gene TRBJ2-1; D might be TRBD1 (7 bases). Germline-derived CDR1 and CDR2 are MNHEY and SMNVEV (reference sequence). The CDR3 has 14 amino acids. Deletions cut 6 bases from V and 15 bases from J, with 24 bases between. The CDR3 DNA reads TGTGCCAGCAGCGTACCAGGGGGGCTCCTACCCCTGTTCTTC. Amino acid sequence: CASSVPGGLLPLFF.

This chain connects TRBV9 to TRBJ2-1; D unresolved. This CDR3 contains 14 residues. Germline V gene lookup returns CDR1 SGDLS and CDR2 YYNGEE. With 0 bases removed from V and 3 bases from J, the gap between germline ends came to 7 bases. The CDR3 DNA reads as TGTGCCAGCAGCGTAGATCTCCTCTACAATGAGCAGTTCTTC. Translated, it gives CASSVDLLYNEQFF.